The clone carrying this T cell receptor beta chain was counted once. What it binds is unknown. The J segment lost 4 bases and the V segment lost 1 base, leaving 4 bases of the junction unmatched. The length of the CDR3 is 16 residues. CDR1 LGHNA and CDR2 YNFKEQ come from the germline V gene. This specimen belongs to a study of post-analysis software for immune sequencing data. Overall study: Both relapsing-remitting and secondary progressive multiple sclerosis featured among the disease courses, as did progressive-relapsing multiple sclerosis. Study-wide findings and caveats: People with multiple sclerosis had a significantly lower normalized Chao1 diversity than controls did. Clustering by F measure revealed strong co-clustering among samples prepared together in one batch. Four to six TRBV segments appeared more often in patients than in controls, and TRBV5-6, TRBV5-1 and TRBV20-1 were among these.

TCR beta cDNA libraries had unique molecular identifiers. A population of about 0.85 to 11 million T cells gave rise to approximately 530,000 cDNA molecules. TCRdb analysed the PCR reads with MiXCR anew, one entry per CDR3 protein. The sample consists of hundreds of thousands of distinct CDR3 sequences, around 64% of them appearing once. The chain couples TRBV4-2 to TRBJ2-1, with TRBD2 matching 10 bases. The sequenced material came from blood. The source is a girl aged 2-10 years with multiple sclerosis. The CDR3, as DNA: TGTGCCAGCAGCCAAGCTAGCGGGAGTTATTACAATGAGCAGTTCTTC. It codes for CASSQASGSYYNEQFF.